The source of this T cell receptor beta chain is a study of cytomegalovirus exposure and HLA in healthy donors. Study-wide results and limits: Testing in vitro showed a few CMV-associated chains specific for CMV antigens. The classifier reportedly diagnosed cytomegalovirus status with high sensitivity and specificity. HLA allele associations emerged for around 16,000 TCR beta sequences in a later analysis, at 0.05 false discovery rate.

CDR3 length equals 14 residues. V lost 3 bases and J lost 1, with 8 bases in between. The V gene's germline CDR1 is SGHAT and CDR2 FQDESV (reference sequence). In nominal health when sampled, donors likely had unrecorded immune exposures nonetheless. Note on this clone: As yet, its antigen is unknown.

PCR amplification relied on 60 Vbeta primers (plus 13 Jbeta primers). Only in-frame clones appear in the TCRdb table, and some are missing; sequencing was by immunoSEQ multiplex PCR. The table lists roughly 120,000 clones, 81% of them singletons. This rearrangement joins TRBV11-1 to TRBJ2-3; the D is unclear. The TCR sequence derives from a woman between 25 and 40 years old in good health and CMV-seronegative. Sequenced sample: PBMCs. The CDR3 reads CASSLVAGTDTQYF. The CDR3 DNA sequence: TGTGCCAGCAGCTTGGTGGCTGGCACAGATACGCAGTATTTT.